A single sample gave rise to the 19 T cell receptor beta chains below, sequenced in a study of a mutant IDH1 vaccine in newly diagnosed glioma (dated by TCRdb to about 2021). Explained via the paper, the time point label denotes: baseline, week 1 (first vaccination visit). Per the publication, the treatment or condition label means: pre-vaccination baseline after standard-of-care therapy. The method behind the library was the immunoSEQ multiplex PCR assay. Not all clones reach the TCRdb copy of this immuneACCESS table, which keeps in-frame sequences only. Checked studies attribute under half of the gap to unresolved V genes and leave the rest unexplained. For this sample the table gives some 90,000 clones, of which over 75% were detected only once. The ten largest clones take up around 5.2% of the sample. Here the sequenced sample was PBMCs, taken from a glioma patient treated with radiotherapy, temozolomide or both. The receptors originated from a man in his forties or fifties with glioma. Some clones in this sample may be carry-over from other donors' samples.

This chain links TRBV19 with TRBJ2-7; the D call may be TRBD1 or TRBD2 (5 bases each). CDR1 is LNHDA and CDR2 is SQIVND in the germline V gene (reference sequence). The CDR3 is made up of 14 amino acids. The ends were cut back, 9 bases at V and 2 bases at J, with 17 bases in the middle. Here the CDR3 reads CASAAGTLPYEQYF. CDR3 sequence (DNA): TGTGCCAGCGCAGCAGGGACCTTACCCTACGAGCAGTACTTC.

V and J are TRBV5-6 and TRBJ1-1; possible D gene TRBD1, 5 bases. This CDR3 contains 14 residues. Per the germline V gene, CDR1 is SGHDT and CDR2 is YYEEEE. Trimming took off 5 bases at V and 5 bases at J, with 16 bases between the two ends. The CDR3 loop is CASSYPQGATEAFF. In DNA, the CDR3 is TGTGCCAGCAGTTATCCGCAGGGAGCAACTGAAGCTTTCTTT. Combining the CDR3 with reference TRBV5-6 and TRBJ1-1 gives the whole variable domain DAGVTQSPTHLIKTRGQQVTLRCSPKSGHDTVSWYQQALGQGPQFIFQYYEEEERQRGNFPDRFSGHQFPNYSSELNVNALLLGDSALYLCASSYPQGATEAFFGQGTRLTVV.

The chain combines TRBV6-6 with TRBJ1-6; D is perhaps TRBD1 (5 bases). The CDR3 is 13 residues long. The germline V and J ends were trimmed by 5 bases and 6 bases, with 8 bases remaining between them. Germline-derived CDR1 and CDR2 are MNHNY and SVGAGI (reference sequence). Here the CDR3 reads CASSRDFNSPLHF. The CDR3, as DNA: TGTGCCAGCAGTAGGGACTTTAATTCACCCCTCCACTTT.

The CDR3 region is CASSPWTGEGYGYTF. CDR3 nucleotide sequence: TGTGCCAGCAGCCCATGGACAGGGGAAGGCTATGGCTACACCTTC. The rearrangement joins TRBV6-6 to TRBJ1-2, with 9 bases lining up with TRBD1. Germline loops: CDR1 MNHNY, CDR2 SVGAGI (reference sequence). The CDR3 extends over 15 amino acids. The junction had 9 bases not matched to a gene; V was cut back by 6 bases and J by 4 bases.

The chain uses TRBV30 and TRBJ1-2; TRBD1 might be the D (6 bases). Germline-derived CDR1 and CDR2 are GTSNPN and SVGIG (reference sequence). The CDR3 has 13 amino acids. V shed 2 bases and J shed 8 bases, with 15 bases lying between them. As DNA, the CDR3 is TGTGCCTGGAGTAACGCAGGGGTTACCGGCTACACCTTC. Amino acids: CAWSNAGVTGYTF.

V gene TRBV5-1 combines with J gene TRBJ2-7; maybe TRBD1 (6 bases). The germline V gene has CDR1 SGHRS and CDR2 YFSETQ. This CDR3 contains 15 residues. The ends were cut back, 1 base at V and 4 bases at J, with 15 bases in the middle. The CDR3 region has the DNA TGCGCCAGCAGCTTGACCGGACAGAGAGCATACGAGCAGTACTTC. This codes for CASSLTGQRAYEQYF. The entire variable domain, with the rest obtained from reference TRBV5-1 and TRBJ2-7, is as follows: KAGVTQTPRYLIKTRGQQVTLSCSPISGHRSVSWYQQTPGQGLQFLFEYFSETQRNKGNFPGRFSGRQFSNSRSEMNVSTLELGDSALYLCASSLTGQRAYEQYFGPGTRLTVT.

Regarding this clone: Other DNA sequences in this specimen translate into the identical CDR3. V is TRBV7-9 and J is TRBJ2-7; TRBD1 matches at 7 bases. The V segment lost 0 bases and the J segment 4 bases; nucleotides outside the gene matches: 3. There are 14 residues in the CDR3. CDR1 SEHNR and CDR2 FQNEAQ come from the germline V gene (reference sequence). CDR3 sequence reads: CASSLAGGGYEQYF. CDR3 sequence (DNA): TGTGCCAGCAGCTTAGCAGGGGGCGGATACGAGCAGTACTTC.

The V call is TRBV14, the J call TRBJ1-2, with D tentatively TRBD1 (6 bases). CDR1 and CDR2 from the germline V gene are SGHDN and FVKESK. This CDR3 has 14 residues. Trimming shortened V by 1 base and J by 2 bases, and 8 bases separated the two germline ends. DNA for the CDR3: TGTGCCAGCAGCCAAGGGCAGGGGAACTATGGCTACACCTTC. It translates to CASSQGQGNYGYTF.

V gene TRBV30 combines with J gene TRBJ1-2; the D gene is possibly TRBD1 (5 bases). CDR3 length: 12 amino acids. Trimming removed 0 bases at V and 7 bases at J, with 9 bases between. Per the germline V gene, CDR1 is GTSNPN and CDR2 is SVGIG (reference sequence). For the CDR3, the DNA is TGTGCCTGGAGTGTAACAGGCAGTGGCTACACCTTC. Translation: CAWSVTGSGYTF.

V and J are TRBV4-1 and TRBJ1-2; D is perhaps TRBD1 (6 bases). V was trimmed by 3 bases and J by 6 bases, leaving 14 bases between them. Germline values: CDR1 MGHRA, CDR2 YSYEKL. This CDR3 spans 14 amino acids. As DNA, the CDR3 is TGCGCCAGCAGCCACCTCACAGGGAGGGATGGCTACACCTTC. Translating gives CASSHLTGRDGYTF.

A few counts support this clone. DNA of the CDR3: TGTGCCAGCAGTGGTACAGGGGTAGGTGGCTACACCTTC. Amino acid sequence: CASSGTGVGGYTF. This sequence joins TRBV27 and TRBJ1-2; the match to TRBD1 covers 7 bases. CDR1 is MNHEY, CDR2 SMNVEV, per germline (reference sequence). With 5 bases clipped from V and 7 bases from J, the junction kept 7 bases outside the gene matches. The length of the CDR3 is 13 residues.

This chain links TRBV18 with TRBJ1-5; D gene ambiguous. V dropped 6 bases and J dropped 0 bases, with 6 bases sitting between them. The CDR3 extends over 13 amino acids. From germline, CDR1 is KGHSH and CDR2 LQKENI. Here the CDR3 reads CASSDGSNQPQHF. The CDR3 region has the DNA TGTGCCAGCTCGGACGGTAGCAATCAGCCCCAGCATTTT.

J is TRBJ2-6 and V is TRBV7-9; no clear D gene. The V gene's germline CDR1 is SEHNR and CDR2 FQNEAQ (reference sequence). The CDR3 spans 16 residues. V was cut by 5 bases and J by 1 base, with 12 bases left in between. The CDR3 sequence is CASSGSGVSGANVLTF. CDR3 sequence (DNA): TGTGCCAGCAGCGGATCAGGTGTTTCTGGGGCCAACGTCCTGACTTTC.

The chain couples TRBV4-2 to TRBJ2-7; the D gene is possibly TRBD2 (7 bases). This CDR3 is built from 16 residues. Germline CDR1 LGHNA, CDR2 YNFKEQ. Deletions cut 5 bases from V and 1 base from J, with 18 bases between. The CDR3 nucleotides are TGTGCCAGCAGCGACTACGAGGGGGGGCCTTCCTACGAGCAGTACTTC. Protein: CASSDYEGGPSYEQYF.

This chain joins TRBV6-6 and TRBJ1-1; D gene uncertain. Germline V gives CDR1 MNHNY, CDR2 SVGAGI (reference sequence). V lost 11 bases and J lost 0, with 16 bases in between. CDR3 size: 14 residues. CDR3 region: CAARGNSMNTEAFF. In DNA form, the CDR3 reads TGTGCCGCCCGTGGGAACAGCATGAACACTGAAGCTTTCTTT.

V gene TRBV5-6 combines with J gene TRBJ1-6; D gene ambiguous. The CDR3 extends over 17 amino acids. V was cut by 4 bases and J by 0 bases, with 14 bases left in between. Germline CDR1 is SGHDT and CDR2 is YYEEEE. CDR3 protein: CASSPRYKRSYNSPLHF. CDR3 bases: TGTGCCAGCAGCCCAAGGTACAAACGCTCCTATAATTCACCCCTCCACTTT.

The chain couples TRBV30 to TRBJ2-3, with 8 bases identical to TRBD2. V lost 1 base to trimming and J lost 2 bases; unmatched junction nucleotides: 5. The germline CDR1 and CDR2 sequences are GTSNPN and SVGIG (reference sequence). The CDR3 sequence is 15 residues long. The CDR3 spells CAWSALAVPTDTQYF. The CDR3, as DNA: TGTGCCTGGAGTGCACTAGCGGTGCCCACAGATACGCAGTATTTT.

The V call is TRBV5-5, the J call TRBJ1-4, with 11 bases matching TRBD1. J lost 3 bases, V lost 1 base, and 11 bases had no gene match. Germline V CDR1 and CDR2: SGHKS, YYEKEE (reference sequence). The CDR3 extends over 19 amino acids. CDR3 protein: CASSLFGDRGVSANEKLFF. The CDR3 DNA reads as TGTGCCAGCAGCTTGTTTGGGGACAGGGGGGTGTCGGCTAATGAAAAACTGTTTTTT.

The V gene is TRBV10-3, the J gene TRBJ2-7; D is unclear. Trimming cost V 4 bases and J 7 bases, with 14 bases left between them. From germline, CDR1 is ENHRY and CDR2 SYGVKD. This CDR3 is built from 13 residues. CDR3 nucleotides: TGTGCCATCAGTGGCACGGACCCGCTGGAGCAGTACTTC. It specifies CAISGTDPLEQYF.